Listed below are T cell receptor beta chains from one sample, sequenced in a study of blood T cells in healthy people across ages. TCRdb redid the calling of the 5' RACE reads with MiXCR, one entry per CDR3 protein. This table has roughly 800,000 distinct CDR3 sequences, approximately 25% appearing once. These data were also reused for a study on T cells of mothers and their children.

Sequenced sample: blood. The receptors originated from a boy between 5 and 17 years old in good health. Each CDR3 is given with its conserved first and last residue. D genes are given only for firm matches. Some rows have no size entry. The others give once, few or many, or a class for an expanded clone.

few	TRBD1	TRBV7-9	TRBJ1-4	CASSSGQTPTNEKLFF	TGTGCCAGCAGCTCGGGACAGACACCAACTAATGAAAAACTGTTTTTT
NA	NA	TRBV5-1	TRBJ2-1	CASSPRWAGQNIKFF	TGCGCCAGCAGCCCACGGTGGGCAGGGCAAAATATTAAGTTCTTC
NA	NA	TRBV4-3	TRBJ2-1	CASRDQVEGKYEQFF	TGCGCCAGCAGGGATCAAGTGGAGGGGAAGTATGAGCAGTTCTTC
few	NA	TRBV29-1	TRBJ2-5	CSVEVGGEETQYF	TGCAGCGTTGAGGTCGGTGGAGAGGAGACCCAGTACTTC
NA	TRBD2	TRBV20-1	TRBJ2-5	CSAWLAAQETQYF	TGCAGTGCTTGGCTAGCGGCCCAAGAGACCCAGTACTTC
few	TRBD1	TRBV10-3	TRBJ2-3	CAISESNRGTRDTQYF	TGTGCCATCAGTGAGTCCAACAGGGGTACAAGAGATACGCAGTATTTT
few	NA	TRBV7-9	TRBJ2-1	CASSYKAKASSYNEQFF	TGTGCCAGCAGCTACAAGGCAAAGGCTAGCTCCTACAATGAGCAGTTCTTC
few	TRBD1	TRBV7-2	TRBJ2-5	CASSSWTGGLETQYF	TGTGCCAGCAGCTCCTGGACAGGGGGGTTGGAGACCCAGTACTTC
few	NA	TRBV29-1	TRBJ2-2	CSVEDSRAGGELFF	TGCAGCGTTGAAGATAGTAGAGCCGGAGGGGAGCTGTTTTTT
NA	TRBD1	TRBV7-3	TRBJ1-5	CASSSAGGFNNQPQHF	TGTGCCAGCAGCTCCGCAGGGGGGTTTAACAATCAGCCCCAGCATTTT
NA	NA	TRBV19	TRBJ1-4	CASSIGGLELFF	TGTGCCAGTAGTATAGGGGGTTTGGAACTGTTTTTT
NA	NA	TRBV29-1	TRBJ2-7	CSVEGVRAEQYF	TGCAGCGTTGAAGGGGTACGGGCCGAGCAGTACTTC
few	NA	TRBV24-1	TRBJ2-3	CATSPDITDTQYF	TGTGCCACCAGCCCGGACATCACAGATACGCAGTATTTT
few	TRBD1	TRBV12-3/TRBV12-4	TRBJ2-6	CASSPPLGQGPSGANVLTF	TGTGCCAGCAGTCCACCCTTAGGACAGGGCCCCTCTGGGGCCAACGTCCTGACTTTC
NA	TRBD2	TRBV20-1	TRBJ2-1	CSASMLAGVREQFF	TGCAGTGCTAGTATGCTAGCGGGGGTACGTGAGCAGTTCTTC
NA	NA	TRBV5-1	TRBJ2-6	CASNWGAGANVLTF	TGCGCCAGCAACTGGGGGGCTGGGGCCAACGTCCTGACTTTC
few	TRBD1	TRBV5-1	TRBJ2-5	CASSLGPGGAESETQYF	TGCGCCAGCAGCTTGGGTCCAGGGGGAGCGGAGTCAGAGACCCAGTACTTC
few	NA	TRBV11-2	TRBJ2-5	CASSLEHGYQYF	TGTGCCAGCAGCTTAGAACACGGCTACCAGTACTTC